This entry lists 14 T cell receptor beta chains sequenced from one sample in a study of vaccination and CD4 T cells after COVID-19. No cognate antigen is known for these TCRs. The Oncomine TCR Beta short-read assay generated sequence data from the DNA of cultured CD4+ T cells. Researchers extracted genomic DNA from CD4+ T cells that had been cultured. In TCRdb, the PCR reads were re-called with MiXCR into one record per CDR3 protein. The data contain roughly 7,000 distinct CDR3 sequences, approximately 30% of them singletons. Indicated treatment: roughly nine-day PBMC culture with coronavirus spike peptide pools or control peptides (ViraFEST assay). It was before the COVID-19 pandemic (2011-2018) that the unexposed donor's CD4+ T cells were collected. The sequencing sample was made of CD4+ T cells from blood, cultured in vitro. These receptors originate from a human donor in good health.

This rearrangement joins TRBV28 to TRBJ1-1, with 8 positions matching TRBD1. The germline V gene encodes CDR1 MDHEN and CDR2 SYDVKM. There are 17 residues in the CDR3. Trimming removed 6 bases from V and 3 bases from J; junction bases left unmatched: 15. As DNA, the CDR3 is TGTGCCAGCAGAGACACCGGGACAGGAAGGTGGGACACTGAAGCTTTCTTT. Its protein product is CASRDTGTGRWDTEAFF.

This clonotype was counted between two and nine times. The genes are TRBV7-9 and TRBJ2-1; a weak D match, TRBD2 (7 bases). In germline, CDR1 is SEHNR, CDR2 FQNEAQ (reference sequence). Trimming took off 5 bases at V and 8 bases at J, with 16 bases between the two ends. The CDR3 contains 14 residues. The CDR3, as DNA: TGTGCCAGCAGCGGGGGGGCTAGCCCACATGAGCAGTTCTTC. This gives the protein CASSGGASPHEQFF.

The chain uses TRBV20-1 and TRBJ2-1; the D gene is possibly TRBD2 (6 bases). V shed 6 bases and J shed 0 bases, with 12 bases lying between them. From germline, CDR1 is DFQATT and CDR2 SNEGSKA (reference sequence). The CDR3 sequence is 14 residues long. The CDR3 DNA is TGCAGTGCCTTTGGGGGGTTCTCCTACAATGAGCAGTTCTTC. It codes for CSAFGGFSYNEQFF.

The sample holds a few counts of this clonotype. The V call is TRBV19, the J call TRBJ2-5; TRBD1 or TRBD2 may be the D gene (5 bases each). Germline V lookup: CDR1 LNHDA, CDR2 SQIVND (reference sequence). V lost 0 bases, J lost 5 bases, and 16 bases lay in between. This CDR3 contains 16 residues. The chain's CDR3 is CASSIDLAVWGETQYF. CDR3 DNA sequence: TGTGCCAGTAGTATAGATCTGGCAGTATGGGGGGAGACCCAGTACTTC.

This chain uses TRBV19 with TRBJ2-3, with D unresolved. Trimming removed 1 base from V and 0 bases from J, with 8 bases in between. This CDR3 spans 15 amino acids. Germline V gives CDR1 LNHDA, CDR2 SQIVND (reference sequence). CDR3 residues: CASSIVGVSTDTQYF. The CDR3 DNA follows: TGTGCCAGTAGTATAGTGGGCGTTAGCACAGATACGCAGTATTTT.

This clonotype was seen a few times. Here the CDR3 DNA reads TGTGCCAGCAGCTCCCCCCGGGACAGGGGAACAGATACGCAGTATTTT. Its protein is CASSSPRDRGTDTQYF. This rearrangement joins TRBV5-4 to TRBJ2-3, with 10 bases matching TRBD1. The CDR3 loop spans 16 amino acids. Germline V lookup: CDR1 SGHNT, CDR2 YYREEE (reference sequence). Unmatched junction bases numbered 7, after V lost 3 bases and J lost 3 bases.

This rearrangement joins TRBV6-1 to TRBJ2-3, with 10 bases that match TRBD1. Per the germline V gene, CDR1 is MNHNS and CDR2 is SASEGT. The ends lost 6 bases at V and 6 bases at J; junction bases unmatched: 18. The CDR3 has 18 amino acids. The CDR3 protein is CASRRLPVAGQGHDTQYF. The CDR3, as DNA: TGTGCCAGCAGACGCCTCCCGGTGGCGGGACAGGGGCATGATACGCAGTATTTT.

The rearrangement links TRBV24-1 to TRBJ2-3; 11 bases align to TRBD2. This CDR3 comprises 17 residues. J was trimmed by 3 bases and V by 1 base; bases with no gene match: 5. Germline V gene sequence: CDR1 KGHDR, CDR2 SFDVKD. In nucleotides, the CDR3 is TGTGCCACCAGTGATTTTTGGCTAGCGGGAGGTACAGATACGCAGTATTTT. Translating it yields CATSDFWLAGGTDTQYF.

The CDR3 region has the DNA TGTGCCAGTAGTATAGACGTCAGGGAAGGTGGGATTCAGTACTTC. Translation gives CASSIDVREGGIQYF. The chain employs TRBV19 and TRBJ2-4; maybe TRBD1 (5 bases). Germline CDR1 LNHDA, CDR2 SQIVND (reference sequence). This CDR3 is built from 15 residues. With 0 bases removed from V and 10 bases from J, the gap between germline ends came to 16 bases.

The chain carries TRBV4-3 and TRBJ2-7; 8 nucleotides align to TRBD2. Looked up from germline, CDR1 is LGHNA and CDR2 is YSLEER. This CDR3 contains 14 residues. V was pared by 4 bases and J by 3 bases, with 5 bases of the junction left unmatched. CDR3 amino acids: CASSPGTRDYEQYF. CDR3 nucleotides: TGCGCCAGCAGCCCCGGGACTAGGGACTACGAGCAGTACTTC.

This clonotype appeared once. The rearrangement uses TRBV4-3 and TRBJ2-7; D is uncertain. The germline gives CDR1 LGHNA, CDR2 YSLEER. The CDR3 runs to 13 residues. Between the trimmed V and J ends, which lost 4 bases and 0 bases, there was a span of 7 bases. The chain's CDR3 is CASSRQSSYEQYF. CDR3 in DNA: TGCGCCAGCAGCCGGCAAAGCTCCTACGAGCAGTACTTC.

In the case of this clonotype: Relative to the germline gene, one junction end is altered; a read error may explain this. This chain links TRBV2 with TRBJ1-1; D not certain. CDR1 is SNHLY and CDR2 is FYNNEI in the germline V gene. This CDR3 has 14 amino acids. CDR3 sequence: CAGSRGRWNTEAFF. CDR3 DNA sequence: TGTGCCGGCAGCCGAGGACGGTGGAACACTGAAGCTTTCTTT.

In this sample, this clonotype turned up a few times. The rearrangement links TRBV28 to TRBJ1-2; 11 bases line up with TRBD1. The CDR3 covers 13 residues. Germline assignment: CDR1 MDHEN and CDR2 SYDVKM. Germline trimming cut 4 bases from V and 6 bases from J; bases unmatched to any gene: 1. The CDR3 here is CASSSGQGDGYTF. The CDR3 nucleotides read TGTGCCAGCAGTTCGGGACAGGGGGATGGCTACACCTTC.

A note on this clonotype: Relative to the germline gene, one junction end is altered; a read error may explain this. The CDR3 DNA sequence: TGTGCCAGCAGTGTGGGGGAGGGCCGTCTCTTC. Its protein product is CASSVGEGRLF. The chain couples TRBV2 to TRBJ2-7, with 7 bases that match TRBD2. Germline V lookup: CDR1 SNHLY, CDR2 FYNNEI. This CDR3 is built from 11 residues.